This entry concerns a single T cell receptor beta chain. Its cognate antigen is unknown. Quantitative 5'-RACE with molecular barcodes was used to make the TCR beta libraries. TCRdb re-analysed the 5' RACE reads in MiXCR, keeping a single row per CDR3 protein. The data show 700,000 to 1,000,000 distinct CDR3 sequences, with approximately 10% seen just once and roughly 0.51% held by the top ten. This record comes from a study of CD8 T cells in ankylosing spondylitis. Per germline, CDR1 MDHEN and CDR2 SYDVKM. V was trimmed by 2 bases and J by 10 bases, leaving 10 bases between them. CDR3 length: 12 residues. Study-level results: It was reported that disease-linked clones were significantly enriched in matched ankylosing spondylitis synovial fluid. Typical of ankylosing spondylitis blood, it appeared, was a TCR beta motif of eight highly homologous variants. CD8+ by phenotype, disease-linked clones were relatively rare in peripheral blood.

The sample comprised blood, either unsorted or a sorted T cell fraction (not recorded which). The V gene is TRBV28, the J gene TRBJ2-3; D gene unclear. This TCR was recovered from a male donor with ankylosing spondylitis. CDR3 nucleotide sequence: TGTGCCAGCAGTTTACGGCCTAAGGCGCAGTATTTT. Translated: CASSLRPKAQYF.